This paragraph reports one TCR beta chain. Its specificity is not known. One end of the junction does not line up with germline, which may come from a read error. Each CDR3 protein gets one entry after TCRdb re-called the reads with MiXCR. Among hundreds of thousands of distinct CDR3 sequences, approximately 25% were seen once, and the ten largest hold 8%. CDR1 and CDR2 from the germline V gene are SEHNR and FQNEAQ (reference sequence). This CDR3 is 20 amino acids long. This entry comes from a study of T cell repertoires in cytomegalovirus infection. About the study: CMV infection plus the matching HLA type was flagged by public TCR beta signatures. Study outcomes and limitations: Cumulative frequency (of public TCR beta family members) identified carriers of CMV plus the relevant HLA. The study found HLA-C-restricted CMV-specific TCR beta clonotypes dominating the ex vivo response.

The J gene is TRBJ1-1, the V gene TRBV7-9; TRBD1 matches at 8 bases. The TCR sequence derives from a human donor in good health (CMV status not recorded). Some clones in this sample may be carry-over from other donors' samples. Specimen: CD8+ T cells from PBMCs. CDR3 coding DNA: TGTGCCAACAGCTTAAAGAGGGAGGCAGGGGGCGGGGGGTTGAACACTGAAGCTTTCTTT. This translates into CANSLKREAGGGGLNTEAFF.